This TCR beta chain was profiled in a study of OX40 agonist ivuxolimab in advanced cancers. About the research overall: Patients in dose escalation had liver, melanoma, kidney or head and neck cancers.

Sampled blood was obtained at baseline, cycle 4 day 1, and cycle 7 day 1. Study-wide results and caveats: CD4+ and CD8+ blood T cells expanded clonally by week 6 at 0.1 to 3.0 mg/kg.

Comments on this clone: The antigen remains undetermined.

The germline V gene encodes CDR1 SEHNR and CDR2 FQNEAQ (reference sequence). This CDR3 comprises 15 residues. Clones were sequenced by immunoSEQ multiplex PCR, and TCRdb holds only the in-frame ones, with some missing. This table has 20,000 to 25,000 clones, around 83% appearing once. The clonotype originates from an adult with an advanced solid tumor such as melanoma, head and neck, liver or kidney cancer. The sample in question was CD4+ or CD8+ T cells sorted from blood, obtained in a trial of the OX40 agonist ivuxolimab. The chain links TRBV7-9 to TRBJ2-5; weak D call: TRBD2 (6 bases). The J call may be in error: the DNA end matches TRBJ2-7 better. CDR3 in DNA: TGTGCCAGCAGCTTAGGGACTACGCCTTGGGACGAGCAGTACTTC. Its protein product is CASSLGTTPWDEQYF.